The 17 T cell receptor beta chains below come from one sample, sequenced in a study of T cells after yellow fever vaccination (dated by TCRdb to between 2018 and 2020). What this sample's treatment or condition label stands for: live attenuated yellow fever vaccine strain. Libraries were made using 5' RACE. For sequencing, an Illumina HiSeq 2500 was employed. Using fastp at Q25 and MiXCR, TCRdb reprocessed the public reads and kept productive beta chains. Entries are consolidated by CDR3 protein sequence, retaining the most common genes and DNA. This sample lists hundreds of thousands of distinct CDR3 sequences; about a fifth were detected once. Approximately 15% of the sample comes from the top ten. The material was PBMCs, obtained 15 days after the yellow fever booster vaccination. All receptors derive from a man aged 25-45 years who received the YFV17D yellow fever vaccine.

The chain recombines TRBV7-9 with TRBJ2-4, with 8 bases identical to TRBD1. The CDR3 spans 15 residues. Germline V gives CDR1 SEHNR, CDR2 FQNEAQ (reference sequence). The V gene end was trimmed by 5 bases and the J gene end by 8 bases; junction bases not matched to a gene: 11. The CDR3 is CASSAWTGRMDIQYF. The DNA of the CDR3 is TGTGCCAGCAGCGCCTGGACAGGGCGTATGGACATTCAGTACTTC. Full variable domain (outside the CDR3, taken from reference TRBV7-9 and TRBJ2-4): DTGVSQNPRHKITKRGQNVTFRCDPISEHNRLYWYRQTLGQGPEFLTYFQNEAQLEKSRLLSDRFSAERPKGSFSTLEIQRTEQGDSAMYLCASSAWTGRMDIQYFGAGTRLSVL.

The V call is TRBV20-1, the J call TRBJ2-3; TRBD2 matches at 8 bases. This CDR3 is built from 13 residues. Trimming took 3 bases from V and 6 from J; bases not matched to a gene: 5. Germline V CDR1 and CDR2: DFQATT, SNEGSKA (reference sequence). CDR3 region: CSASFREGDTQYF. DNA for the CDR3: TGCAGTGCTAGTTTCCGGGAGGGGGATACGCAGTATTTT.

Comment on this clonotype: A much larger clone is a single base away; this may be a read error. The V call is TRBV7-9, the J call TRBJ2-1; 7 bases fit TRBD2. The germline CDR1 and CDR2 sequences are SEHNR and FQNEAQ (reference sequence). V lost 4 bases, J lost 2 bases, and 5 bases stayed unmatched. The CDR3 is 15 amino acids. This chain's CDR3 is CASSSWTSPYNEQFF. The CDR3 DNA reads TGTGCCAGCAGCTCCTGGACTAGTCCCTACAATGAGCAGTTCTTC.

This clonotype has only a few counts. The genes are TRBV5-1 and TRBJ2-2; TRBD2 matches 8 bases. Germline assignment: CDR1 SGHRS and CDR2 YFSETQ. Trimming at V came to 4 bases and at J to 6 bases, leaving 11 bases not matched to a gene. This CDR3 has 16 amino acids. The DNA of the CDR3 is TGCGCCAGCAGCGATAGAGCGGGAGCGGAGTCCGGGGAGCTGTTTTTT. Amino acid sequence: CASSDRAGAESGELFF.

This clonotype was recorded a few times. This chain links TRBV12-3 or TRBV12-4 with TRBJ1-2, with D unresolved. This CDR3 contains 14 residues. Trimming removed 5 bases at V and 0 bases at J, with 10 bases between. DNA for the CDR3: TGTGCCAGCAGTCCGGTCCGCTCTAACTATGGCTACACCTTC. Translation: CASSPVRSNYGYTF.

CDR3 amino acids: CASTLGGDLSYEQYF. The CDR3 region has the DNA TGCGCCAGCACCCTTGGTGGGGACCTCTCCTACGAGCAGTACTTC. This chain links TRBV5-1 with TRBJ2-7; D is possibly TRBD1 or TRBD2 (5 bases each). This CDR3 is 15 amino acids long. V lost 6 bases and J 0 bases, leaving 16 bases between the germline ends. Germline lookup yields CDR1 SGHRS and CDR2 YFSETQ.

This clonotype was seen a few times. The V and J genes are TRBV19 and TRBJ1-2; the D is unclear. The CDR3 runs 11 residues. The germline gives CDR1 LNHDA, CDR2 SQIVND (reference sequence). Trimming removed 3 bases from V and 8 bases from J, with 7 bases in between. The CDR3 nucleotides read TGTGCCAGTAGTATCTATGACGGCTACACCTTC. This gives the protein CASSIYDGYTF.

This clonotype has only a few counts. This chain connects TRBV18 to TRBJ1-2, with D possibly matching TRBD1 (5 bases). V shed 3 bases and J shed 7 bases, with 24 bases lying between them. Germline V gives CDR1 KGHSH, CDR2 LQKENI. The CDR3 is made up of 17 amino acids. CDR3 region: CASSPRVEGLETGGYTF. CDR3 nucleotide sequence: TGTGCCAGCTCACCCAGGGTGGAGGGGCTCGAAACCGGTGGCTACACCTTC.

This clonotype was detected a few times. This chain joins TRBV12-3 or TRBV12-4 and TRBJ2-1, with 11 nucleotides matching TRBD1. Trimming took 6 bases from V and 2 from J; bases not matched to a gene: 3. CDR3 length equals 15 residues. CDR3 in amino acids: CASSWDRGAYNEQFF. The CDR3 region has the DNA TGTGCCAGCAGCTGGGACAGGGGGGCCTACAATGAGCAGTTCTTC.

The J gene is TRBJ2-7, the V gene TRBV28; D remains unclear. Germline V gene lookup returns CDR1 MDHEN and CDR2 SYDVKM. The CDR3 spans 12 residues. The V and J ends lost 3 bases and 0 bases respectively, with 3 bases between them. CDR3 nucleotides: TGTGCCAGCAGTTTCGTCTCCTACGAGCAGTACTTC. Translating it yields CASSFVSYEQYF. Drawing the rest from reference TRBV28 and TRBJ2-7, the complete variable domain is DVKVTQSSRYLVKRTGEKVFLECVQDMDHENMFWYRQDPGLGLRLIYFSYDVKMKEKGDIPEGYSVSREKKERFSLILESASTNQTSMYLCASSFVSYEQYFGPGTRLTVT.

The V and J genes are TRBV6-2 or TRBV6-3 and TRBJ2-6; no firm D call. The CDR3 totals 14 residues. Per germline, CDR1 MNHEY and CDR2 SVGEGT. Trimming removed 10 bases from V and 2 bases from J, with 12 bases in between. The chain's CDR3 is CATYWGPGANVLTF. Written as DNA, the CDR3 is TGTGCCACCTACTGGGGTCCTGGGGCCAACGTCCTGACTTTC.

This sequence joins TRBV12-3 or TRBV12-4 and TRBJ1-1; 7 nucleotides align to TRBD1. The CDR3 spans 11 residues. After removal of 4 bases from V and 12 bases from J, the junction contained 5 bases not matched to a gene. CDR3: CASSSGTEPFF. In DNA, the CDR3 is TGTGCCAGCAGTTCCGGGACAGAACCTTTCTTT.

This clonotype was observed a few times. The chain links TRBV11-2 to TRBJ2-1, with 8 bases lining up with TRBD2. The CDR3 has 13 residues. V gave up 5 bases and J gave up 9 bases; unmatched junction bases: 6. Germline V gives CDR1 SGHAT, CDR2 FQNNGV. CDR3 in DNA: TGTGCCAGCAGCACTAGCGGTGGTCCTGAGCAGTTCTTC. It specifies CASSTSGGPEQFF. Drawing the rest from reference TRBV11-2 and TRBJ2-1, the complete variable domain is EAGVAQSPRYKIIEKRQSVAFWCNPISGHATLYWYQQILGQGPKLLIQFQNNGVVDDSQLPKDRFSAERLKGVDSTLKIQPAKLEDSAVYLCASSTSGGPEQFFGPGTRLTVL.

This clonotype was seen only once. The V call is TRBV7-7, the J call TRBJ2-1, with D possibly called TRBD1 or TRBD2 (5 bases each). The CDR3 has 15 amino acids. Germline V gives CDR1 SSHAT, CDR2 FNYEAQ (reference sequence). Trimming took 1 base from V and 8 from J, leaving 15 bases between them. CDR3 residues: CASSLVGGTTHEQFF. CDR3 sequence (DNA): TGTGCCAGCAGCTTAGTTGGTGGGACGACACATGAGCAGTTCTTC.

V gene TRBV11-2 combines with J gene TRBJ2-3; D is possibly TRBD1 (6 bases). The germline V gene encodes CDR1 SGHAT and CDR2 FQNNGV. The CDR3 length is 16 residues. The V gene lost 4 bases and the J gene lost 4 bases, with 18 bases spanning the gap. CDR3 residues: CASSYWFSGAADTQYF. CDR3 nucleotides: TGTGCCAGCAGCTACTGGTTCTCAGGGGCAGCAGATACGCAGTATTTT. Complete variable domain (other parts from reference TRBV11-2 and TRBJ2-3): EAGVAQSPRYKIIEKRQSVAFWCNPISGHATLYWYQQILGQGPKLLIQFQNNGVVDDSQLPKDRFSAERLKGVDSTLKIQPAKLEDSAVYLCASSYWFSGAADTQYFGPGTRLTVL.

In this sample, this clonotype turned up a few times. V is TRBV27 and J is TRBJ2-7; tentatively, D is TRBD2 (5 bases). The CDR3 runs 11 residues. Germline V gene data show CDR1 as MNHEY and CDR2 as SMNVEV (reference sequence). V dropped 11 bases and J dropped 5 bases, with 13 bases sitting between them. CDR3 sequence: CAVHSAHEQYF. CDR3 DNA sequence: TGTGCCGTTCATAGCGCCCACGAGCAGTACTTC.

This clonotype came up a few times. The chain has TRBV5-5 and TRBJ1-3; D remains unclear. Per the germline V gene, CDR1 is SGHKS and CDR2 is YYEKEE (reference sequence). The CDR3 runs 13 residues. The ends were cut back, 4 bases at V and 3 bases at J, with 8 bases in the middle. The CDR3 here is CASSHTLGNTIYF. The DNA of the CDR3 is TGTGCCAGCAGCCATACCCTTGGAAACACCATATATTTT.